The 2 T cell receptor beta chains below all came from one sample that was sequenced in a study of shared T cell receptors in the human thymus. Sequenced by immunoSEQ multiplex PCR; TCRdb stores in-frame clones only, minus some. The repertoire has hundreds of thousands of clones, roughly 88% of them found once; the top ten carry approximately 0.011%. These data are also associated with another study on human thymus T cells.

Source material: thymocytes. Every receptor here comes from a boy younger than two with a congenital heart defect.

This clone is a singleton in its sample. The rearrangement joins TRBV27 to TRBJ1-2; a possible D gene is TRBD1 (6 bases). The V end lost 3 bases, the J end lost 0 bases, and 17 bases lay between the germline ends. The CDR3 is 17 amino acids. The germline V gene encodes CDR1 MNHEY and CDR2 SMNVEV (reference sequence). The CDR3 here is CASSFNKGTHSNYGYTF. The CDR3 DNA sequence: TGTGCCAGCAGTTTCAATAAGGGGACACACTCTAACTATGGCTACACCTTC.

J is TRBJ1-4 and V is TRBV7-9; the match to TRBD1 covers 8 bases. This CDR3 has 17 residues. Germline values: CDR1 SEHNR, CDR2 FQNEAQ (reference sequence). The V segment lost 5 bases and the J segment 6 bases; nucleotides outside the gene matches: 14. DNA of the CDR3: TGTGCCAGCAGCCCGCTCTGGGGAGGGACAGGTCATGAAAAACTGTTTTTT. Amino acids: CASSPLWGGTGHEKLFF.